Each of the 23 T cell receptor beta chains below was sequenced from the same sample in a study of T cells in Graves' hyperthyroidism and ophthalmopathy. RNA transcripts were the template for amplifying TCR beta CDR3 regions. HTBI primers drove first-round RT-PCR of the TCR CDR3. Using its own MiXCR run on the multiplex PCR reads, TCRdb lists one record per CDR3 protein. The table lists hundreds of thousands of distinct CDR3 sequences, approximately 24% of them singletons. Material: blood. These TCRs come from a woman aged 30 to 39 with Graves' ophthalmopathy.

This chain connects TRBV28 to TRBJ1-1, with a possible D match to TRBD1 (5 bases). Per germline, CDR1 MDHEN and CDR2 SYDVKM. V was pared by 5 bases and J by 0 bases, with 13 bases between. The CDR3 totals 15 residues. In DNA form, the CDR3 reads TGTGCCAGCAGTCAGGGCGGCAGTATGAACACTGAAGCTTTCTTT. Amino acids: CASSQGGSMNTEAFF.

This clonotype was recorded a few times. V gene TRBV6-2 or TRBV6-3 combines with J gene TRBJ2-5, with TRBD1 identical over 7 bases. The V segment lost 8 bases and the J segment 1 base; nucleotides outside the gene matches: 7. The length of the CDR3 is 14 residues. Germline loops: CDR1 MNHEY, CDR2 SVGEGT. CDR3 nucleotides: TGTGCCAGCCGACCGGACAGGATCCAAGAGACCCAGTACTTC. Protein: CASRPDRIQETQYF.

This clonotype was detected ten times or more. The V gene is TRBV7-2, the J gene TRBJ2-7; 7 bases match TRBD1. CDR1 and CDR2 (germline): SGHTA, FQGNSA. J was trimmed by 4 bases and V by 6 bases; bases with no gene match: 12. This CDR3 has 15 amino acids. The CDR3 sequence is CASSQSRGFGYEQYF. In nucleotides, the CDR3 is TGTGCCAGCAGTCAGTCCAGGGGGTTTGGATACGAGCAGTACTTC.

In its sample, this clonotype was seen many times. The chain has TRBV7-8 and TRBJ1-1; 11 bases match TRBD1. Germline CDR1 is SGHVS and CDR2 is FQNEAQ. Germline trimming cut 5 bases from V and 9 bases from J; bases unmatched to any gene: 8. This CDR3 comprises 14 residues. CDR3 amino acids: CASSPGQGAKQAFF. For the CDR3, the DNA is TGTGCCAGCAGCCCCGGACAGGGGGCTAAACAAGCTTTCTTT.

The genes are TRBV7-2 and TRBJ2-4; TRBD1 aligns across 8 bases. This CDR3 is 14 amino acids long. CDR1 and CDR2 from the germline V gene are SGHTA and FQGNSA. V dropped 5 bases and J dropped 9; count of bases not matched to a gene: 9. CDR3 bases: TGTGCCAGCAGCCCAGGGGACAGGCTGTTCATTCAGTACTTC. Translating gives CASSPGDRLFIQYF.

The sample holds many counts of this clonotype. The chain employs TRBV7-9 and TRBJ2-7, with D hard to call. This CDR3 is built from 13 residues. The germline gives CDR1 SEHNR, CDR2 FQNEAQ (reference sequence). The V and J ends lost 7 bases and 1 base respectively, with 11 bases between them. The CDR3 here is CASTMTASYEQYF. For the CDR3, the DNA is TGTGCCAGCACCATGACTGCTTCCTACGAGCAGTACTTC. Using reference TRBV7-9 and TRBJ2-7 for the parts outside the CDR3, the full variable domain is DTGVSQNPRHKITKRGQNVTFRCDPISEHNRLYWYRQTLGQGPEFLTYFQNEAQLEKSRLLSDRFSAERPKGSFSTLEIQRTEQGDSAMYLCASTMTASYEQYFGPGTRLTVT.

In its sample, this clonotype was seen many times. The chain employs TRBV20-1 and TRBJ2-6; no clear D gene. Germline V CDR1 and CDR2: DFQATT, SNEGSKA (reference sequence). The CDR3 spans 17 residues. CDR3 amino acids: CKLTGLAALSGANVLTF. The DNA of the CDR3 is TGCAAACTGACCGGGTTGGCAGCTCTCTCTGGGGCCAACGTCCTGACTTTC.

The chain uses TRBV3-1 and TRBJ2-7; D is undetermined. Trimming took off 1 base at V and 6 bases at J, with 16 bases between the two ends. Germline CDR1 is LGHDT and CDR2 is YNNKEL (reference sequence). The CDR3 contains 15 residues. In nucleotides, the CDR3 is TGTGCCAGCAGCCAAGCGTGGGTTAGCTTTCGCGAGCAGTACTTC. Encoded protein: CASSQAWVSFREQYF.

This clonotype was observed at least ten times. This CDR3 reads CASSSTMNTEAFF. The CDR3, as DNA: TGTGCCAGCTCCTCTACCATGAACACTGAAGCTTTCTTT. This chain connects TRBV18 to TRBJ1-1; D unclear. The CDR3 has 13 residues. CDR1 and CDR2 from the germline V gene are KGHSH and LQKENI. The V gene lost 6 bases and the J gene lost 0 bases, with 8 bases spanning the gap. Using reference TRBV18 and TRBJ1-1 for the parts outside the CDR3, the full variable domain is NAGVMQNPRHLVRRRGQEARLRCSPMKGHSHVYWYRQLPEEGLKFMVYLQKENIIDESGMPKERFSAEFPKEGPSILRIQQVVRGDSAAYFCASSSTMNTEAFFGQGTRLTVV.

This clonotype was recorded at least ten times. V usage is TRBV11-3 and J usage is TRBJ2-7; unclear D gene. The V gene's germline CDR1 is SGHNT and CDR2 YENEEA. The CDR3 length is 14 residues. Trimming cost V 0 bases and J 4 bases, with 10 bases left between them. For the CDR3, the DNA is TGTGCCAGCAGCTTAGACAGGAATCCGTACGAGCAGTACTTC. Its protein product is CASSLDRNPYEQYF.

The chain employs TRBV15 and TRBJ1-2, with unresolved D. Germline V CDR1 and CDR2: LNHNV, YYDKDF (reference sequence). Deletions cut 1 base from V and 2 bases from J, with 5 bases between. The CDR3 sequence is 13 residues long. The CDR3 reads CATSRAGNYGYTF. The CDR3 nucleotides read TGTGCCACCAGCAGAGCCGGCAACTATGGCTACACCTTC.

This clonotype was observed many times. The chain couples TRBV24-1 to TRBJ2-5, with a weak D call TRBD1 (5 bases). The CDR3 contains 15 residues. The V gene lost 5 bases and the J gene lost 0 bases, with 12 bases spanning the gap. Germline lookup yields CDR1 KGHDR and CDR2 SFDVKD. DNA of the CDR3: TGTGCCACCAGTGCGGGCCCAGGGTACCAAGAGACCCAGTACTTC. It translates to CATSAGPGYQETQYF.

Many counts were recorded for this clonotype. V usage is TRBV12-3 or TRBV12-4 and J usage is TRBJ2-2, with no clear D. The CDR3 has 14 amino acids. V was clipped by 3 bases and J by 6 bases, with 11 bases between them. The CDR3 spells CASSFLGTAGELFF. CDR3 in DNA: TGTGCCAGCAGTTTTTTGGGAACGGCCGGGGAGCTGTTTTTT.

This clonotype was seen ten or more times. The chain couples TRBV27 to TRBJ1-1; TRBD1 aligns across 9 bases. The CDR3 is 15 residues long. Germline V lookup: CDR1 MNHEY, CDR2 SMNVEV (reference sequence). Trimming took 5 bases from V and 1 from J; bases not matched to a gene: 5. As DNA, the CDR3 is TGTGCCAGCAGTCCGGGACAGGGTTGGAACACTGAAGCTTTCTTT. Its protein is CASSPGQGWNTEAFF.

This clonotype was observed at least ten times. The chain is built from TRBV10-2 and TRBJ2-5; 8 bases align to TRBD2. Trimming took 6 bases from V and 5 from J; bases not matched to a gene: 11. Germline loops: CDR1 WSHSY, CDR2 SAAADI. The CDR3 totals 15 residues. The CDR3 protein is CASSDVGGGRETQYF. The CDR3 DNA reads TGCGCCAGCAGCGATGTCGGGGGCGGGAGGGAGACCCAGTACTTC.

This clonotype has ten or more counts. The chain is built from TRBV4-1 and TRBJ1-2, with 7 bases aligning to TRBD1. Germline loops: CDR1 MGHRA, CDR2 YSYEKL. Trimming at V came to 2 bases and at J to 8 bases, leaving 11 bases not matched to a gene. The CDR3 totals 15 residues. The CDR3, as DNA: TGCGCCAGCAGCCAACCATCTCAGGGGGTGAGGGGCTACACCTTC. Translating gives CASSQPSQGVRGYTF.

This clonotype has ten or more counts. The genes are TRBV20-1 and TRBJ1-5; unclear D gene. The CDR3 runs 14 residues. Per the germline V gene, CDR1 is DFQATT and CDR2 is SNEGSKA (reference sequence). V lost 4 bases and J lost 3, with 13 bases in between. The CDR3 DNA reads TGCAGTGCTACCTCTCCCGAAATCAATCAGCCCCAGCATTTT. Translation: CSATSPEINQPQHF.

Notes on this clonotype: A much larger clone differs from this one at a single base, so this may be a read error. No conserved phenylalanine or tryptophan ends this CDR3, so it is likely a read error. The chain is built from TRBV7-9 and TRBJ1-5; D may be TRBD1 (6 bases). V dropped 1 base and J dropped 5 bases, with 9 bases sitting between them. CDR3 size: 14 residues. Germline V gene sequence: CDR1 SEHNR, CDR2 FQNEAQ (reference sequence). For the CDR3, the DNA is TGTGCCAGCAGCTTAGGGGGACACGATCAGCCCCAGCATTTG. Protein sequence: CASSLGGHDQPQHL.

This clonotype was detected ten times or more. The rearrangement uses TRBV15 and TRBJ1-5, with TRBD1 identical over 8 bases. Germline V CDR1 and CDR2: LNHNV, YYDKDF (reference sequence). The CDR3 sequence is 15 residues long. Trimming cost V 5 bases and J 5 bases; bases outside gene matches: 8. The CDR3 DNA reads TGTGCCACCAGCCCCCGGGGACAGGAGGATCAGCCCCAGCATTTT. Encoded protein: CATSPRGQEDQPQHF.

Only a few counts were recorded for this clonotype. The J gene is TRBJ1-1, the V gene TRBV29-1; D is possibly TRBD1 (6 bases). Germline V gene sequence: CDR1 SQVTM, CDR2 ANQGSEA. This CDR3 spans 12 amino acids. V lost 4 bases, J lost 11 bases, and 17 bases lay in between. The CDR3 loop reads CSVGGGQVLAFF. The CDR3 DNA follows: TGCAGCGTTGGGGGGGGGCAGGTTCTCGCTTTCTTT.

This clonotype was counted many times. This rearrangement joins TRBV20-1 to TRBJ1-2, with TRBD1 matching 7 bases. The germline V gene has CDR1 DFQATT and CDR2 SNEGSKA (reference sequence). With V trimmed by 2 bases and J by 4 bases, 10 bases remained unmatched. The CDR3 length is 15 residues. The CDR3 loop reads CSARPDRDELYGYTF. CDR3 nucleotide sequence: TGCAGTGCTAGACCCGACAGGGACGAACTCTATGGCTACACCTTC.

In this sample, this clonotype turned up many times. The chain links TRBV24-1 to TRBJ2-2, with 7 bases matching TRBD1. This CDR3 contains 15 residues. V shed 4 bases, J shed 5 bases, and the junction held 6 bases outside the gene matches. Germline V gives CDR1 KGHDR, CDR2 SFDVKD. DNA for the CDR3: TGTGCCACCAGTGACCAAACAGGGGCTACCGGGGAGCTGTTTTTT. This translates into CATSDQTGATGELFF.

Here the CDR3 reads CASSLVYSGGRETQYF. The CDR3 coding sequence is TGTGCCAGCAGCTTAGTTTACTCCGGCGGTAGGGAGACCCAGTACTTC. V is TRBV11-2 and J is TRBJ2-5; D call uncertain. In germline, CDR1 is SGHAT, CDR2 FQNNGV. The CDR3 loop spans 16 amino acids. V shed 1 base and J shed 5 bases, with 17 bases lying between them.